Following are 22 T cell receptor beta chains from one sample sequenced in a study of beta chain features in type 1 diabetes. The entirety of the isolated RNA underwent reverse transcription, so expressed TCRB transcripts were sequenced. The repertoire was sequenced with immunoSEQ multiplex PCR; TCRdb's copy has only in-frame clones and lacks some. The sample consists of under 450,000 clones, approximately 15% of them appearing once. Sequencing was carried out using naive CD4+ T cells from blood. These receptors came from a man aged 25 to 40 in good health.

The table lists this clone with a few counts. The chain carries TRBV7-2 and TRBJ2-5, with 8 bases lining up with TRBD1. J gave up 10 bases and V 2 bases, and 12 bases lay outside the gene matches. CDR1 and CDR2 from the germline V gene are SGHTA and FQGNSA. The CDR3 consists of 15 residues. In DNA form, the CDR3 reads TGTGCCAGCAGCTTACGGGACAGGCCGCTGTATGGCCAGTACTTC. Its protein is CASSLRDRPLYGQYF.

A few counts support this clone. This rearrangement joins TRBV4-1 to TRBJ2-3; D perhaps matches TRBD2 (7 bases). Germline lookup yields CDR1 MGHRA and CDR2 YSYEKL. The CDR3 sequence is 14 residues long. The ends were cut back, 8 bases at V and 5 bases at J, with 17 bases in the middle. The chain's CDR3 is CASRRGASIDTQYF. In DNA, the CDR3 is TGCGCCAGCCGCCGGGGGGCTAGTATAGATACGCAGTATTTT.

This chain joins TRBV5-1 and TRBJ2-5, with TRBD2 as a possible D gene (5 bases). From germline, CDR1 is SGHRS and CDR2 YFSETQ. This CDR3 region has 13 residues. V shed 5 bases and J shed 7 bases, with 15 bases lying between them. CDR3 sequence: CASSLGKAGTQYF. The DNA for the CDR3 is TGCGCCAGCAGTCTCGGCAAGGCGGGGACCCAGTACTTC.

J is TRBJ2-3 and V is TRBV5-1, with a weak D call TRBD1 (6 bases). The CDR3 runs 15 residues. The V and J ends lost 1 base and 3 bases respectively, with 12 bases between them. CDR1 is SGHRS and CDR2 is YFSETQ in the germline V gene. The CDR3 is CASSLTGSGTDTQYF. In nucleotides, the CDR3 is TGCGCCAGCAGCTTGACAGGGTCCGGGACAGATACGCAGTATTTT.

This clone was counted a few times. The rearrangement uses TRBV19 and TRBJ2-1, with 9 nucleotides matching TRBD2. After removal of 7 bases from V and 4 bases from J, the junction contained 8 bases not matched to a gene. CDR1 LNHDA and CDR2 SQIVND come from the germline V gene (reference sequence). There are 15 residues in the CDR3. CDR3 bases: TGTGCCAGTACCATTTCAGCGGGAGGATACAATGAGCAGTTCTTC. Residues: CASTISAGGYNEQFF.

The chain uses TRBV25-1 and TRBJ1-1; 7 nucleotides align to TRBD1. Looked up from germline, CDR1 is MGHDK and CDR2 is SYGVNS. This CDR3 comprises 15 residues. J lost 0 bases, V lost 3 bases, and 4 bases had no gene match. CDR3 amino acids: CASSDWGQLNTEAFF. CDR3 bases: TGTGCCAGCAGTGACTGGGGACAGCTGAACACTGAAGCTTTCTTT.

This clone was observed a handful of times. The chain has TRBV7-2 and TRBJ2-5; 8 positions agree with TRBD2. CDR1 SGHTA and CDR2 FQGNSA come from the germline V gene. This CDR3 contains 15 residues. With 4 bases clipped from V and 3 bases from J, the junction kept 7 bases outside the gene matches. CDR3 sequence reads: CASSSPGGLKETQYF. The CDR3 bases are TGTGCCAGCAGCTCCCCGGGGGGGTTAAAAGAGACCCAGTACTTC.

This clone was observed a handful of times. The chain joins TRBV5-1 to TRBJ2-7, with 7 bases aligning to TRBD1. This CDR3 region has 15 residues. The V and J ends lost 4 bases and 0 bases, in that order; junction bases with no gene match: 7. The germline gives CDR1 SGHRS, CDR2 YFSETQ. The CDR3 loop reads CASSVGDRSSYEQYV. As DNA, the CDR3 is TGCGCCAGCAGCGTTGGGGACAGAAGCTCCTACGAGCAGTACGTC.

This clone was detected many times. The CDR3 DNA reads TGTGCCAGCAGTTTAACTGTAGCGGGAGAGCAGTTCTTC. Amino acid sequence: CASSLTVAGEQFF. The chain joins TRBV28 to TRBJ2-1; 8 bases align to TRBD2. The J segment lost 10 bases and the V segment lost 2 bases, leaving 4 bases of the junction unmatched. The germline CDR1 and CDR2 sequences are MDHEN and SYDVKM. The CDR3 runs 13 residues. The whole variable domain, remainder taken from reference TRBV28 and TRBJ2-1, is DVKVTQSSRYLVKRTGEKVFLECVQDMDHENMFWYRQDPGLGLRLIYFSYDVKMKEKGDIPEGYSVSREKKERFSLILESASTNQTSMYLCASSLTVAGEQFFGPGTRLTVL.

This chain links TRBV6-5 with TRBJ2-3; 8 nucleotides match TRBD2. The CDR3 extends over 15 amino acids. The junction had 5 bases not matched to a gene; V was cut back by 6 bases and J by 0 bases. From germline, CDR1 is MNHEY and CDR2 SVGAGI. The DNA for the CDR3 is TGTGCCAGCAGGGAGAGCGGGAGTAGCACAGATACGCAGTATTTT. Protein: CASRESGSSTDTQYF.

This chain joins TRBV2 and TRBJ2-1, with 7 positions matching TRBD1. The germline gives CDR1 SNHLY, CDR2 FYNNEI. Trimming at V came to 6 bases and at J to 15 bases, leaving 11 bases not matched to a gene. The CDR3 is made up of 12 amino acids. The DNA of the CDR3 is TGTGCCAGCAGCCCAAAACAGGGGAGTGCGTTCTTC. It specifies CASSPKQGSAFF.

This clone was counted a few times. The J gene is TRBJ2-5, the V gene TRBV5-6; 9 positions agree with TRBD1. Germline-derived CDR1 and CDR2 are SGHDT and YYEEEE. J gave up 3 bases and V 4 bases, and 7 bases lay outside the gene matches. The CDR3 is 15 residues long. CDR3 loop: CASSLPGQGKETQYF. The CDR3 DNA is TGTGCCAGCAGCCTGCCGGGACAGGGTAAAGAGACCCAGTACTTC. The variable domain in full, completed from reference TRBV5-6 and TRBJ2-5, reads DAGVTQSPTHLIKTRGQQVTLRCSPKSGHDTVSWYQQALGQGPQFIFQYYEEEERQRGNFPDRFSGHQFPNYSSELNVNALLLGDSALYLCASSLPGQGKETQYFGPGTRLLVL.

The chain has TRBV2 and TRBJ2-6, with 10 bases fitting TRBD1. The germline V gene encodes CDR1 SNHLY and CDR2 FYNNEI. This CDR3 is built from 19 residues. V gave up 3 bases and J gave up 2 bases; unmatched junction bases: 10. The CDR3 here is CASSDGTGVRGAGANVLTF. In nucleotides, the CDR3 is TGTGCCAGCAGTGACGGGACAGGGGTCCGTGGTGCTGGGGCCAACGTCCTGACTTTC.

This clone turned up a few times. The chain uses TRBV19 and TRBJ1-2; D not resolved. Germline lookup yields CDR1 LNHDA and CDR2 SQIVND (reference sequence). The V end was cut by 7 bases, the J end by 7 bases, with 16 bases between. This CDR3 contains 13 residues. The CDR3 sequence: CASTWTGNRGYTF. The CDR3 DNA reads TGTGCCAGTACTTGGACGGGAAATCGTGGCTACACCTTC.

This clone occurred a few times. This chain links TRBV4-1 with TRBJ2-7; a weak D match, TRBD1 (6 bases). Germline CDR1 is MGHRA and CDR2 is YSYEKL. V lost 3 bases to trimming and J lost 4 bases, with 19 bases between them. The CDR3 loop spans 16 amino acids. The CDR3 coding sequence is TGCGCCAGCAGCCAGCTTCCGTCGAACAGGGAGTACGAGCAGTACTTC. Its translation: CASSQLPSNREYEQYF.

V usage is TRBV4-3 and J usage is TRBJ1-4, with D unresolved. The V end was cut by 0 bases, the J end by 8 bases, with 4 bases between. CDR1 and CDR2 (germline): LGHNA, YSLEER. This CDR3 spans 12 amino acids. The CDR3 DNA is TGCGCCAGCAGCCAAGATCTGGAAAAACTGTTTTTT. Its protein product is CASSQDLEKLFF.

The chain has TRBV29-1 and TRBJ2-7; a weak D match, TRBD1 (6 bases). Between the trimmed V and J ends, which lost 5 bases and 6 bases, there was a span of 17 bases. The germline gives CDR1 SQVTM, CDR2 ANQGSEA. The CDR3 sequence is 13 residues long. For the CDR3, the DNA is TGCAGCGTTCCGCGGCAGGGGACGGGCGAGCAGTACTTC. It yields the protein CSVPRQGTGEQYF.

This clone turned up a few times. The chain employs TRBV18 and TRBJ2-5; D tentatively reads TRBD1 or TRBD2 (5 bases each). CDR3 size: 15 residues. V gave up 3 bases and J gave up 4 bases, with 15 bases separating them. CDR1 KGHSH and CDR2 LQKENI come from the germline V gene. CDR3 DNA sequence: TGTGCCAGCTCACCCATTTCGGGACCCTCAGAGACCCAGTACTTC. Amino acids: CASSPISGPSETQYF.

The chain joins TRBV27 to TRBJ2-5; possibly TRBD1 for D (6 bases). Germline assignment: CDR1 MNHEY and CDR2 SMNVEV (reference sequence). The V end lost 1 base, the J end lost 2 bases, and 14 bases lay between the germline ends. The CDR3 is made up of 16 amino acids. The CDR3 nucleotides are TGTGCCAGCAGTTTATTGGGGACACCCGGTCAAGAGACCCAGTACTTC. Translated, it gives CASSLLGTPGQETQYF.

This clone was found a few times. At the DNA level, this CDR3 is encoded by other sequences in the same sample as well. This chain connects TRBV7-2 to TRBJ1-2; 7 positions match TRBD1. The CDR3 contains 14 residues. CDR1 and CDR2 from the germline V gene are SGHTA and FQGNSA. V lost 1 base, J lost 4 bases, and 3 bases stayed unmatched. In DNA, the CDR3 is TGTGCCAGCAGCTTAGGCAGGACAGGCTATGGCTACACCTTC. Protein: CASSLGRTGYGYTF.

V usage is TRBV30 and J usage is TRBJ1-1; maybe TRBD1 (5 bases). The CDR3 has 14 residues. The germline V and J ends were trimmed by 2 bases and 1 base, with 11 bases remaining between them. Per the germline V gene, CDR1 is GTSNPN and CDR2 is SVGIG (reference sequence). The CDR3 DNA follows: TGTGCCTGGAGTCGGGGACGTCGGAACACTGAAGCTTTCTTT. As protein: CAWSRGRRNTEAFF.

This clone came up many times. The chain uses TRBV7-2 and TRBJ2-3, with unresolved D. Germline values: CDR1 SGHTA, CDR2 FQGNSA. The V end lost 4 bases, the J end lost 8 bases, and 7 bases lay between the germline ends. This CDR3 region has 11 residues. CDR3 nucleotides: TGTGCCAGCAGCTCGTCTGTTACGCAGTATTTT. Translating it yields CASSSSVTQYF.